This TCR beta chain was obtained from a study of Ad26.COV2.S vaccination and SARS-CoV-2 variants. The overall study: Intramuscular Ad26.COV2.S at 5x10^10 or 1x10^11 viral particles.

The V gene end was trimmed by 5 bases and the J gene end by 8 bases; junction bases not matched to a gene: 12. Germline CDR1 reads LNHDA; CDR2 reads SQIVND (reference sequence). CDR3 length: 15 residues. TCRdb keeps only in-frame clones here, not all; method: immunoSEQ multiplex PCR. The table records a few hundred thousand clones, approximately 90% of them present only once. The treatment denotes: roughly 19 received Ad26.COV2.S at low or high dose, single or two shots; several received placebo; per-sample allocation not given. Following the first vaccine or placebo injection, samples were taken on day 63.

This receptor was obtained from a person aged 18-65 years who received the Ad26.COV2.S COVID-19 vaccine or a placebo. J is TRBJ1-3 and V is TRBV19; 7 positions agree with TRBD1. The material sequenced was peripheral blood, taken in a trial of Ad26.COV2.S vaccine versus placebo. The CDR3 loop is CASSPPGGGLDTIYF. The CDR3 bases are TGTGCCAGTAGTCCCCCAGGGGGAGGTTTGGACACCATATATTTT.